This TCR beta chain derives from a study of OX40 agonist ivuxolimab in advanced cancers. Study as a whole: Of the patients, three showed partial responses, one with hepatocellular carcinoma and two with cutaneous melanoma. Findings and caveats of the study: Some of the lowest clonal expansion was seen in partial responders at 0.1-3.0 mg/kg.

Measured with immunoSEQ multiplex PCR; TCRdb has only the in-frame clones, and not every one. This repertoire shows 20,000 to 30,000 clones, 83% found once; its top ten account for 10% to 15%. V was pared by 7 bases and J by 3 bases, with 9 bases between. Germline lookup yields CDR1 LNHDA and CDR2 SQIVND (reference sequence). The CDR3 is made up of 12 amino acids. Turning to this clone: Its matching antigen is unknown.

This chain joins TRBV19 and TRBJ1-2; D possibly corresponds to TRBD1 (5 bases). The specimen comprised CD4+ or CD8+ T cells sorted from blood, sampled in a trial of the OX40 agonist ivuxolimab. This TCR was recovered from an adult with an advanced solid tumor such as melanoma, head and neck, liver or kidney cancer. The DNA for the CDR3 is TGTGCCAGTAAGACAGCGGACTATGGCTACACCTTC. It is translated as CASKTADYGYTF.